A selection of T cell receptor beta chains follows, all from one sample in a study of blood T cell repertoires in COVID-19. Assay used: immunoSEQ multiplex PCR; TCRdb lists only in-frame clones, some missing. In the table there are over 150,000 clones, around 90% of which are singletons. Sequenced sample: PBMCs or T cells enriched from blood (not recorded which). The receptor set was obtained from a woman in her 30s who had recovered from COVID-19. CDR3s include the opening cysteine and the closing phenylalanine or tryptophan. D genes are given only for firm matches. Size is omitted from some rows. Given values are once, few, many or a class for expanded clones.

j_call: TRBJ1-2
d_call: -
v_call: TRBV7-9
clone_size: -
cdr3_aa: CASSPREGYGYTF
cdr3_nt: TGTGCCAGCAGCCCTAGAGAGGGCTATGGCTACACCTTC

j_call: TRBJ2-5
d_call: TRBD2
v_call: TRBV7-3
clone_size: -
cdr3_aa: CASSLAGGQQETQYF
cdr3_nt: TGTGCCAGCTCCCTAGCGGGGGGTCAGCAAGAGACCCAGTACTTC

j_call: TRBJ2-7
d_call: TRBD1
v_call: TRBV19
clone_size: -
cdr3_aa: CASSMAPWTGGSEQYF
cdr3_nt: TGTGCCAGTAGTATGGCCCCTTGGACAGGGGGCTCCGAGCAGTACTTC

j_call: TRBJ2-5
d_call: -
v_call: TRBV6-5
clone_size: -
cdr3_aa: CASSYARGRQETQYF
cdr3_nt: TGTGCCAGCAGTTACGCCAGGGGGAGGCAAGAGACCCAGTACTTC

j_call: TRBJ1-2
d_call: -
v_call: TRBV6-2/TRBV6-3
clone_size: -
cdr3_aa: CASSYWRTATNYGYTF
cdr3_nt: TGTGCCAGCAGTTACTGGAGGACAGCAACTAACTATGGCTACACCTTC

j_call: TRBJ1-3
d_call: -
v_call: TRBV4-1
clone_size: -
cdr3_aa: CASSQDRHEGVGTGNTIYF
cdr3_nt: TGCGCCAGCAGCCAAGATAGACATGAAGGGGTTGGGACTGGAAACACCATATATTTT

j_call: TRBJ2-5
d_call: TRBD1
v_call: TRBV15
clone_size: -
cdr3_aa: CATSREGDRGETQYF
cdr3_nt: TGTGCCACCAGCAGAGAGGGGGACAGGGGAGAGACCCAGTACTTC

j_call: TRBJ2-5
d_call: TRBD2
v_call: TRBV7-3
clone_size: -
cdr3_aa: CASSFLAGVETQYF
cdr3_nt: TGTGCCAGCAGCTTTCTAGCGGGGGTAGAGACCCAGTACTTC

j_call: TRBJ2-1
d_call: TRBD2
v_call: TRBV4-1
clone_size: -
cdr3_aa: CASRSQILAGTYNEQFF
cdr3_nt: TGCGCCAGCAGAAGCCAGATACTAGCGGGGACCTACAATGAGCAGTTCTTC

j_call: TRBJ1-2
d_call: -
v_call: TRBV19
clone_size: -
cdr3_aa: CASSIGPRRMGSYGYTF
cdr3_nt: TGTGCCAGTAGTATAGGTCCCCGACGTATGGGCAGCTATGGCTACACCTTC

j_call: TRBJ1-3
d_call: -
v_call: TRBV9
clone_size: once
cdr3_aa: CASSPRTLVSGNTIYF
cdr3_nt: TGTGCCAGCAGCCCTCGGACACTCGTCTCTGGAAACACCATATATTTT

j_call: TRBJ1-1
d_call: TRBD1
v_call: TRBV6-6
clone_size: -
cdr3_aa: CASSYPTGTGAFF
cdr3_nt: TGTGCCAGCAGTTACCCTACCGGGACAGGCGCTTTCTTT

j_call: TRBJ1-1
d_call: -
v_call: TRBV12-3/TRBV12-4
clone_size: -
cdr3_aa: CASIDQREAFF
cdr3_nt: TGTGCCAGCATTGACCAGCGTGAAGCTTTCTTT

j_call: TRBJ2-3
d_call: TRBD1
v_call: TRBV27
clone_size: -
cdr3_aa: CASSPDRGSDTQYF
cdr3_nt: TGTGCCAGCAGTCCCGACAGGGGTTCAGATACGCAGTATTTT

j_call: TRBJ2-5
d_call: -
v_call: TRBV18
clone_size: -
cdr3_aa: CASSSRRGTRETQYF
cdr3_nt: TGTGCCAGCTCATCGCGCCGGGGAACACGGGAGACCCAGTACTTC

j_call: TRBJ2-5
d_call: TRBD2
v_call: TRBV5-1
clone_size: -
cdr3_aa: CASSLVAGGGETQYF
cdr3_nt: TGCGCCAGCAGCTTGGTGGCGGGAGGAGGGGAGACCCAGTACTTC

j_call: TRBJ2-5
d_call: TRBD1
v_call: TRBV12-5
clone_size: -
cdr3_aa: CASGPQGGGETQYF
cdr3_nt: TGTGCTAGTGGTCCCCAAGGGGGCGGTGAGACCCAGTACTTC

j_call: TRBJ2-7
d_call: -
v_call: TRBV6-4
clone_size: -
cdr3_aa: CASSVDRAGLKYF
cdr3_nt: TGTGCCAGCAGTGTGGATAGGGCAGGGCTTAAGTACTTC

j_call: TRBJ2-7
d_call: TRBD1
v_call: TRBV4-1
clone_size: few
cdr3_aa: CASSLRTGGGLYEQYF
cdr3_nt: TGCGCCAGCAGCCTTCGGACAGGGGGTGGCCTCTACGAGCAGTACTTC

j_call: TRBJ2-1
d_call: -
v_call: TRBV14
clone_size: -
cdr3_aa: CASSQEGAYNEQFF
cdr3_nt: TGTGCCAGCAGCCAAGAAGGAGCATACAATGAGCAGTTCTTC

j_call: TRBJ2-2
d_call: TRBD2
v_call: TRBV11-2
clone_size: once
cdr3_aa: CASSLLLAGDFTGELFF
cdr3_nt: TGTGCCAGCAGCTTACTACTAGCGGGAGATTTTACCGGGGAGCTGTTTTTT

j_call: TRBJ1-4
d_call: -
v_call: TRBV12-5
clone_size: -
cdr3_aa: CASGLGTGFYEKLFF
cdr3_nt: TGTGCTAGTGGTTTGGGTACAGGGTTTTACGAAAAACTGTTTTTT

j_call: TRBJ2-5
d_call: TRBD2
v_call: TRBV5-4
clone_size: once
cdr3_aa: CASSPGGGSGSLETQYF
cdr3_nt: TGTGCCAGCAGCCCCGGCGGAGGTAGCGGGAGTCTTGAGACCCAGTACTTC

j_call: TRBJ2-5
d_call: -
v_call: TRBV19
clone_size: -
cdr3_aa: CASSIRRGRSQETQYF
cdr3_nt: TGTGCCAGTAGTATTCGGAGGGGGCGCTCCCAAGAGACCCAGTACTTC

j_call: TRBJ1-5
d_call: -
v_call: TRBV19
clone_size: -
cdr3_aa: CASSPWGQGNQPQHF
cdr3_nt: TGTGCCAGTAGCCCATGGGGCCAGGGCAATCAGCCCCAGCATTTT

j_call: TRBJ2-6
d_call: TRBD1
v_call: TRBV9
clone_size: once
cdr3_aa: CASSVGQGVNSGANVLTF
cdr3_nt: TGTGCCAGCAGCGTAGGGCAGGGGGTAAACTCTGGGGCCAACGTCCTGACTTTC

j_call: TRBJ1-1
d_call: TRBD1
v_call: TRBV7-9
clone_size: -
cdr3_aa: CASSPLLGGGTEAFF
cdr3_nt: TGTGCCAGCAGCCCACTCCTAGGGGGCGGGACTGAAGCTTTCTTT

j_call: TRBJ1-3
d_call: -
v_call: TRBV15
clone_size: -
cdr3_aa: CATSRDSGESSGNTIYF
cdr3_nt: TGTGCCACCAGCAGAGATAGCGGGGAAAGCTCTGGAAACACCATATATTTT

j_call: TRBJ1-1
d_call: -
v_call: TRBV7-2
clone_size: once
cdr3_aa: CASSFEPMNTEAFF
cdr3_nt: TGTGCCAGCAGCTTTGAGCCGATGAACACTGAAGCTTTCTTT

j_call: TRBJ2-3
d_call: TRBD2
v_call: TRBV4-2
clone_size: -
cdr3_aa: CASSPLSGGGGDTQYF
cdr3_nt: TGTGCCAGCAGCCCCCTAAGCGGGGGGGGTGGGGATACGCAGTATTTT

j_call: TRBJ1-1
d_call: -
v_call: TRBV5-8
clone_size: -
cdr3_aa: CASSLAENTEAFF
cdr3_nt: TGTGCCAGCAGCTTGGCAGAGAACACTGAAGCTTTCTTT

j_call: TRBJ1-2
d_call: -
v_call: TRBV7-9
clone_size: many
cdr3_aa: CASSQGHLYGYTF
cdr3_nt: TGTGCCAGCAGCCAGGGACACCTCTATGGCTACACCTTC

j_call: TRBJ1-5
d_call: -
v_call: TRBV18
clone_size: -
cdr3_aa: CASSPSGDNQPQHF
cdr3_nt: TGTGCCAGCTCACCGTCCGGGGACAATCAGCCCCAGCATTTT

j_call: TRBJ2-1
d_call: TRBD2
v_call: TRBV3-1/TRBV3-2
clone_size: -
cdr3_aa: CASSSRTSGVGLVEQFF
cdr3_nt: TGTGCCAGCAGCTCCCGGACTAGCGGGGTGGGGTTGGTTGAGCAGTTCTTC

j_call: TRBJ2-7
d_call: TRBD1
v_call: TRBV30
clone_size: few
cdr3_aa: CAWSVGQLYEQYF
cdr3_nt: TGTGCCTGGAGTGTGGGACAGCTCTACGAGCAGTACTTC

j_call: TRBJ1-5
d_call: -
v_call: TRBV11-2
clone_size: -
cdr3_aa: CASSLAGLNSNQPQHF
cdr3_nt: TGTGCCAGCAGCTTAGCAGGGCTTAATAGCAATCAGCCCCAGCATTTT

j_call: TRBJ1-2
d_call: -
v_call: TRBV24-1
clone_size: -
cdr3_aa: CATSGVESNYGYTF
cdr3_nt: TGTGCCACCAGTGGCGTTGAATCTAACTATGGCTACACCTTC

j_call: TRBJ1-1
d_call: -
v_call: TRBV29-1
clone_size: once
cdr3_aa: CSGKWATEAFF
cdr3_nt: TGCAGCGGGAAATGGGCCACTGAAGCTTTCTTT

j_call: TRBJ2-1
d_call: TRBD2
v_call: TRBV14
clone_size: -
cdr3_aa: CASSAGTSGRAWGEQFF
cdr3_nt: TGTGCCAGCAGCGCGGGGACTAGCGGGAGGGCCTGGGGTGAGCAGTTCTTC

j_call: TRBJ1-4
d_call: TRBD1
v_call: TRBV7-2
clone_size: -
cdr3_aa: CASSPDRGQINEKLFF
cdr3_nt: TGTGCCAGCAGCCCAGACAGGGGGCAGATTAATGAAAAACTGTTTTTT

j_call: TRBJ1-4
d_call: -
v_call: TRBV2
clone_size: -
cdr3_aa: CASRVYLENEKLFF
cdr3_nt: TGTGCCAGCAGGGTATACCTTGAGAATGAAAAACTGTTTTTT

j_call: TRBJ2-1
d_call: TRBD1
v_call: TRBV7-9
clone_size: -
cdr3_aa: CASSLATGGYNEQFF
cdr3_nt: TGTGCCAGCAGCTTAGCCACAGGGGGCTACAATGAGCAGTTCTTC

j_call: TRBJ1-3
d_call: TRBD1
v_call: TRBV9
clone_size: -
cdr3_aa: CASNGQAGNTIYF
cdr3_nt: TGTGCCAGCAACGGACAGGCGGGAAACACCATATATTTT

j_call: TRBJ1-1
d_call: TRBD1
v_call: TRBV9
clone_size: -
cdr3_aa: CASSDRQGMSTEAFF
cdr3_nt: TGTGCCAGCAGCGATAGACAGGGGATGAGCACTGAAGCTTTCTTT

j_call: TRBJ2-3
d_call: -
v_call: TRBV5-1
clone_size: -
cdr3_aa: CASSFTQDTQYF
cdr3_nt: TGCGCCAGCAGCTTTACTCAAGATACGCAGTATTTT

j_call: TRBJ2-2
d_call: -
v_call: TRBV5-1
clone_size: many
cdr3_aa: CASSFLLSPANTGELFF
cdr3_nt: TGCGCCAGCAGCTTCCTATTGAGCCCCGCGAACACCGGGGAGCTGTTTTTT

j_call: TRBJ2-4
d_call: -
v_call: TRBV19
clone_size: -
cdr3_aa: CASSMRVEGVKNIQYF
cdr3_nt: TGTGCCAGTAGTATGAGGGTTGAGGGGGTTAAAAACATTCAGTACTTC